This passage covers 24 T cell receptor beta chains from one sample sequenced in a study. Tregs were sorted as CD4+CD25+CD127-/low cells. TCRdb analysed the 5' RACE reads with MiXCR anew, one entry per CDR3 protein. The repertoire includes around 9,700 distinct CDR3 sequences, 14% of them detected once, and about 3.1% sits in the top ten. Sequencing was carried out using Tregs sorted from blood. The receptor set was obtained from a female donor with breast cancer.

Concerning this clonotype: A much larger clone lies a single base off, so this may be a read error. The rearrangement joins TRBV7-2 to TRBJ2-2; 12 positions match TRBD2. Per germline, CDR1 SGHTA and CDR2 FQGNSA. V dropped 4 bases and J dropped 6; count of bases not matched to a gene: 6. The CDR3 runs to 16 residues. The DNA of the CDR3 is TGTGCCAGCAGCTCCCCTTCTAGCGGGAGGGCCGGGGAGCTGTTTTTT. This codes for CASSSPSSGRAGELFF.

This clonotype was counted many times. V usage is TRBV6-2 or TRBV6-3 and J usage is TRBJ2-1; the D gene is possibly TRBD2 (5 bases). CDR1 and CDR2 (germline): MNHEY, SVGEGT. The length of the CDR3 is 12 residues. V dropped 6 bases and J dropped 7 bases, with 10 bases sitting between them. The DNA of the CDR3 is TGTGCCAGCAGCCAGTCGGGGAATGAGCAGTTCTTC. Protein sequence: CASSQSGNEQFF.

The J gene is TRBJ2-5, the V gene TRBV27; D uncertain. Germline V gene data show CDR1 as MNHEY and CDR2 as SMNVEV (reference sequence). The CDR3 consists of 14 residues. Trimming stripped 3 bases from V and 9 bases from J, with 17 bases between. The CDR3 is CASSFISSPESQYF. CDR3 bases: TGTGCCAGCAGTTTTATTTCCAGTCCCGAGTCCCAGTACTTC.

The table lists this clonotype with many counts. V and J are TRBV20-1 and TRBJ2-1, with 9 bases fitting TRBD2. CDR3 size: 15 residues. After removal of 2 bases from V and 5 bases from J, the junction contained 7 bases not matched to a gene. Germline values: CDR1 DFQATT, CDR2 SNEGSKA (reference sequence). The CDR3 DNA is TGCAGTGCTAGATCTAGCGGGAAGGTTCACAATGAGCAGTTCTTC. Translation gives CSARSSGKVHNEQFF.

V usage is TRBV5-1 and J usage is TRBJ1-6, with 8 bases fitting TRBD1. The CDR3 runs to 16 residues. The V gene end was trimmed by 2 bases and the J gene end by 8 bases; junction bases not matched to a gene: 9. The germline V gene has CDR1 SGHRS and CDR2 YFSETQ. CDR3 amino acids: CASSFAGQGKDSPLHF. The DNA of the CDR3 is TGCGCCAGCAGCTTTGCCGGACAGGGAAAAGATTCACCCCTCCACTTT.

V is TRBV7-2 and J is TRBJ2-3; D not resolved. In germline, CDR1 is SGHTA, CDR2 FQGNSA. V was clipped by 10 bases and J by 2 bases, with 13 bases between them. The CDR3 extends over 13 amino acids. The CDR3: CATERYTTDTQYF. CDR3 DNA sequence: TGTGCCACCGAGAGATACACCACAGATACGCAGTATTTT. Using reference TRBV7-2 and TRBJ2-3 for the parts outside the CDR3, the full variable domain is GAGVSQSPSNKVTEKGKDVELRCDPISGHTALYWYRQSLGQGLEFLIYFQGNSAPDKSGLPSDRFSAERTGGSVSTLTIQRTQQEDSAVYLCATERYTTDTQYFGPGTRLTVL.

About this clonotype itself: This clone may be a read error of a much larger clone one base away. CDR3 residues: CSASGEEEGETQYF. Here the CDR3 DNA reads TGCAGTGCTTCCGGGGAGGAGGAGGGAGAGACCCAGTACTTC. This rearrangement joins TRBV20-1 to TRBJ2-5; perhaps TRBD2 as D (6 bases). With 5 bases removed from V and 4 bases from J, the gap between germline ends came to 17 bases. This CDR3 is 14 amino acids long. CDR1 and CDR2 from the germline V gene are DFQATT and SNEGSKA (reference sequence).

This clonotype was seen at least ten times. The chain joins TRBV5-1 to TRBJ2-2; 7 nucleotides agree with TRBD2. V trimming: 0 bases; J trimming: 7 bases; junction bases outside the gene matches: 3. The CDR3 has 14 amino acids. Germline V lookup: CDR1 SGHRS, CDR2 YFSETQ. The CDR3: CASSLAGGVGELFF. The CDR3 DNA reads as TGCGCCAGCAGCTTGGCGGGAGGAGTCGGGGAGCTGTTTTTT.

A few counts support this clonotype. As the CDR3 is not closed by the conserved phenylalanine or tryptophan, this likely results from a read error. The chain links TRBV6-6 to TRBJ1-5, with D perhaps matching TRBD1 (5 bases). V was cut by 8 bases and J by 5 bases, with 19 bases left in between. This CDR3 is 15 amino acids long. Germline CDR1 and CDR2: MNHNY and SVGAGI (reference sequence). CDR3: CASAERVGAHQPQHL. CDR3 DNA sequence: TGTGCCAGCGCCGAGAGGGTCGGGGCCCATCAGCCCCAGCATCTT.

The gene calls are TRBV4-3 and TRBJ2-3; 8 nucleotides line up with TRBD1. The CDR3 runs to 15 residues. J gave up 2 bases and V 1 base, and 2 bases lay outside the gene matches. In germline, CDR1 is LGHNA, CDR2 YSLEER. CDR3 residues: CASSQGTGTTDTQYF. CDR3 DNA: TGCGCCAGCAGCCAAGGGACAGGGACCACAGATACGCAGTATTTT.

This clonotype was seen repeatedly, ten times or more. The chain links TRBV24-1 to TRBJ2-5, with D tentatively TRBD2 (6 bases). In germline, CDR1 is KGHDR, CDR2 SFDVKD. The CDR3 runs to 14 residues. V lost 1 base and J 5 bases, leaving 10 bases between the germline ends. The CDR3 region is CATSDFREVETQYF. The CDR3 DNA reads TGTGCCACCAGTGATTTCAGGGAGGTGGAGACCCAGTACTTC.

Sample share makes this clonotype medium-sized. The genes are TRBV6-5 and TRBJ2-1; 11 positions match TRBD2. Germline lookup yields CDR1 MNHEY and CDR2 SVGAGI. V was clipped by 5 bases and J by 4 bases; unmatched bases: 4. This CDR3 spans 15 amino acids. The chain's CDR3 is CASSQTSGGYNEQFF. Written as DNA, the CDR3 is TGTGCCAGCAGTCAAACTAGCGGGGGTTACAATGAGCAGTTCTTC.

This clonotype occurred a few times. This chain uses TRBV25-1 with TRBJ1-3, with no clear D. Germline CDR1 MGHDK, CDR2 SYGVNS. The CDR3 contains 15 residues. V gave up 2 bases and J gave up 0 bases, with 8 bases separating them. The DNA for the CDR3 is TGTGCCAGCAGTGAAGGACCTCTCTCTGGAAACACCATATATTTT. Translated, it gives CASSEGPLSGNTIYF.

This clonotype is categorized as medium-sized. The chain is built from TRBV29-1 and TRBJ2-7; 12 bases match TRBD2. V was clipped by 6 bases and J by 0 bases; unmatched bases: 12. Germline CDR1 SQVTM, CDR2 ANQGSEA. This CDR3 spans 17 amino acids. The CDR3 region is CSVEGTSGLGSSYEQYF. Here the CDR3 DNA reads TGCAGCGTCGAGGGGACTAGCGGGTTAGGCAGCTCCTACGAGCAGTACTTC.

This clonotype was detected only a few times. A much larger clone is a single base away; this may be a read error. The chain carries TRBV5-5 and TRBJ2-5; 10 bases fit TRBD1. Germline V gene data show CDR1 as SGHKS and CDR2 as YYEKEE (reference sequence). This CDR3 has 16 amino acids. DNA of the CDR3: TGTGCCTGCAGCTTGATGACAGGGGGCTTAGGGGAGACCCAGTACTTC. It translates to CACSLMTGGLGETQYF.

This clonotype was seen many times. The chain joins TRBV29-1 to TRBJ1-4; TRBD1 aligns across 7 bases. This CDR3 region has 13 residues. V gave up 1 base and J gave up 8 bases; unmatched junction bases: 4. The germline V gene has CDR1 SQVTM and CDR2 ANQGSEA. This CDR3 reads CSVEGQGGEKLFF. The CDR3 DNA reads TGCAGCGTTGAAGGACAGGGCGGCGAAAAACTGTTTTTT.

In this sample, this clonotype turned up many times. The chain joins TRBV6-5 to TRBJ1-6; D perhaps matches TRBD1 (5 bases). V was trimmed by 0 bases and J by 8 bases, leaving 14 bases between them. This CDR3 comprises 16 residues. Germline-derived CDR1 and CDR2 are MNHEY and SVGAGI. The CDR3 region has the DNA TGTGCCAGCAGTTACTCGCATCAGGGACTCGATTCACCCCTCCACTTT. Its translation: CASSYSHQGLDSPLHF.

This clonotype was observed a handful of times. The chain uses TRBV5-6 and TRBJ2-3; tentative D call: TRBD2 (5 bases). V dropped 4 bases and J dropped 2 bases, with 11 bases sitting between them. The CDR3 has 14 amino acids. Germline V lookup: CDR1 SGHDT, CDR2 YYEEEE. The CDR3 region has the DNA TGTGCCAGCAGCGGAGGCACACACACAGATACGCAGTATTTT. Its protein product is CASSGGTHTDTQYF.

This clonotype was observed many times. The genes are TRBV7-2 and TRBJ2-7, with D perhaps TRBD1 or TRBD2 (6 bases each). V lost 1 base and J lost 0, with 10 bases in between. Germline CDR1 is SGHTA and CDR2 is FQGNSA. The CDR3 is 15 amino acids. CDR3 in amino acids: CASSLDGGGSYEQYF. CDR3 coding DNA: TGTGCCAGCAGCTTAGATGGAGGGGGCTCCTACGAGCAGTACTTC.

This clonotype appeared a few times. The germline gene is not matched at one end of the junction; a read error may be the cause. The genes are TRBV7-9 and TRBJ2-7, with D hard to call. The CDR3 is 12 amino acids. CDR1 is SEHNR, CDR2 FQNEAQ, per germline (reference sequence). DNA for the CDR3: TGTGCCTGCAGCTTCGTAAGCAACGAGCAGTACTTC. It encodes CACSFVSNEQYF.

This clonotype has a handful of counts. The chain links TRBV6-6 to TRBJ1-6; D is undetermined. The ends were cut back, 7 bases at V and 8 bases at J, with 6 bases in the middle. Germline lookup yields CDR1 MNHNY and CDR2 SVGAGI (reference sequence). The CDR3 has 11 residues. For the CDR3, the DNA is TGTGCCAGCATGTCGGATTCACCCCTCCACTTT. Encoded protein: CASMSDSPLHF.

This clonotype was detected ten times or more. The chain links TRBV7-9 to TRBJ1-2; D remains ambiguous. V was cut by 1 base and J by 4 bases, with 4 bases left in between. Germline CDR1 is SEHNR and CDR2 is FQNEAQ (reference sequence). The CDR3 is 12 amino acids. CDR3 in DNA: TGTGCCAGCAGCTTAGTAAGCTATGGCTACACCTTC. This codes for CASSLVSYGYTF.

This clonotype counts as large. V usage is TRBV3-1 and J usage is TRBJ2-7; 11 bases line up with TRBD1. With 4 bases clipped from V and 6 bases from J, the junction kept 5 bases outside the gene matches. This CDR3 comprises 14 residues. The germline V gene has CDR1 LGHDT and CDR2 YNNKEL (reference sequence). The CDR3 protein is CASSLRTGGFEQYF. The CDR3 bases are TGTGCCAGCAGCCTAAGGACAGGGGGCTTCGAGCAGTACTTC.

This clonotype was counted at least ten times. The gene calls are TRBV7-3 and TRBJ2-7, with D perhaps being TRBD1 or TRBD2 (7 bases each). The CDR3 contains 15 residues. Trimming removed 5 bases at V and 2 bases at J, with 16 bases between. Germline V gene data show CDR1 as SGHTA and CDR2 as FQGTGA. The DNA for the CDR3 is TGTGCCAGCAGCCCGCAGGGGGGGGGCCCCTACGAGCAGTACTTC. It specifies CASSPQGGGPYEQYF. Filled out from reference TRBV7-3 and TRBJ2-7, the complete variable domain reads GAGVSQTPSNKVTEKGKYVELRCDPISGHTALYWYRQSLGQGPEFLIYFQGTGAADDSGLPNDRFFAVRPEGSVSTLKIQRTERGDSAVYLCASSPQGGGPYEQYFGPGTRLTVT.